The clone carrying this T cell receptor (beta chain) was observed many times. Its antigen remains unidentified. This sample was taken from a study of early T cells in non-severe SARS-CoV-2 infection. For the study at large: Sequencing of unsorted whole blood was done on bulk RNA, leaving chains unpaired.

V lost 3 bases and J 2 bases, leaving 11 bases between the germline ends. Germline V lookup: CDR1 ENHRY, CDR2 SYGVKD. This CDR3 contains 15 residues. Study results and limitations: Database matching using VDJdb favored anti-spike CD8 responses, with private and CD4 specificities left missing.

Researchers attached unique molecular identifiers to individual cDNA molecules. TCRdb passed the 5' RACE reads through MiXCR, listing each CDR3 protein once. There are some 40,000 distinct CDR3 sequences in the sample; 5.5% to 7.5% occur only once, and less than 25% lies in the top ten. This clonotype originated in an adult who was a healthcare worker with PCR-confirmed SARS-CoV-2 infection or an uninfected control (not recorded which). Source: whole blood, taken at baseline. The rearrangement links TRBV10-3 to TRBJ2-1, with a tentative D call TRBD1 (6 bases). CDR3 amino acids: CAISDGKGAYNEQFF. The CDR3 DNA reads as TGTGCCATCAGTGATGGAAAGGGGGCCTACAATGAGCAGTTCTTC.